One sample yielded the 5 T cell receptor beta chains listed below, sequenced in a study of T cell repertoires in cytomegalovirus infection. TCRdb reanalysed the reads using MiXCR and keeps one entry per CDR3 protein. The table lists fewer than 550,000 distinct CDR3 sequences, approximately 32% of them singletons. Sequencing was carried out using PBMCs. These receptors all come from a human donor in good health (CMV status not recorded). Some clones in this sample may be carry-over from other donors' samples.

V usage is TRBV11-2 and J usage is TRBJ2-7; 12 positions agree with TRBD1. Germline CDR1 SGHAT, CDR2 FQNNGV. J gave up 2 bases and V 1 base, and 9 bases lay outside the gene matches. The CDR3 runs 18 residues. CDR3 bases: TGTGCCAGCAGCTTAGTCGGGACAGGGGGCGCCCAAACCTACGAGCAGTACTTC. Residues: CASSLVGTGGAQTYEQYF.

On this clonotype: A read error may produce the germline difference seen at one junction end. CDR3 residues: CASSSPLRGGTYVYTF. CDR3 nucleotide sequence: TGTGCCAGCAGCTCCCCCCTGAGGGGGGGAACCTATGTCTACACCTTC. The rearrangement uses TRBV7-2 and TRBJ1-2, with D perhaps matching TRBD1 (6 bases). The germline gives CDR1 SGHTA, CDR2 FQGNSA. The CDR3 is 16 residues long.

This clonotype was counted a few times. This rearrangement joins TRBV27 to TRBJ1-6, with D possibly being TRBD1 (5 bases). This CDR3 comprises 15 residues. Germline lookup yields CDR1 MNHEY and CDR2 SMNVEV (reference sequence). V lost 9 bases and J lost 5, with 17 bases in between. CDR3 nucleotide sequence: TGTGCCAGTCGGACCCGGACACCAAATAATTCACCCCTCCACTTT. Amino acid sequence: CASRTRTPNNSPLHF.

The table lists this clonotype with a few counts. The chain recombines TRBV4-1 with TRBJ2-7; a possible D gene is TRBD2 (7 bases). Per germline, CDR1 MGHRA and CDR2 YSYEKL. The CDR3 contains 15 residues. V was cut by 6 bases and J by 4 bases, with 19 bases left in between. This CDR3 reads CASSPGAGDLYEQYF. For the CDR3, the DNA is TGCGCCAGCAGTCCGGGGGCGGGGGACCTTTACGAGCAGTACTTC.

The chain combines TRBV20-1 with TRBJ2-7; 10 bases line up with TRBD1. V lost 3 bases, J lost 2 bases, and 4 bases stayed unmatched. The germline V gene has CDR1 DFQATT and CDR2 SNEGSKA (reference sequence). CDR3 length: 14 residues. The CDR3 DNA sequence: TGCAGTGCTAGGGCCGGGACAGGGGCCTACGAGCAGTACTTC. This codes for CSARAGTGAYEQYF.